This entry lists 14 T cell receptor beta chains sequenced from one sample in a study of regulatory T cells in long-lasting Graves disease. Both iRepertoire HTBI primers and Arm-PCR of CDR3 regions were used to build the TCR beta libraries. In TCRdb, the multiplex PCR reads were re-called with MiXCR into one record per CDR3 protein. The sample has some 340,000 distinct CDR3 sequences, less than 30% seen once; the top ten hold about 27%. Time point indicated: persistent/refractory GD, antithyroid drugs over 5 years with positive TRAb. PBMC RNA was the source of the TCR library. This specimen was peripheral blood mononuclear cells (PBMCs), taken when the disease was refractory, from a patient treated with antithyroid drugs. Receptor source: a woman in her thirties or forties with Graves disease.

This clonotype was seen repeatedly, ten times or more. The chain combines TRBV28 with TRBJ2-5; D gene unclear. The V end lost 6 bases, the J end lost 5 bases, and 7 bases lay between the germline ends. This CDR3 region has 11 residues. Germline V gene lookup returns CDR1 MDHEN and CDR2 SYDVKM. The DNA of the CDR3 is TGTGCCAGCAGCTTTTCGGAGACCCAGTACTTC. As protein: CASSFSETQYF.

Only a few counts were recorded for this clonotype. The chain carries TRBV7-6 and TRBJ2-7; possibly TRBD1 for D (5 bases). This CDR3 region has 15 residues. Per the germline V gene, CDR1 is SGHVS and CDR2 is FNYEAQ. V was clipped by 1 base and J by 3 bases, with 13 bases between them. The CDR3 region has the DNA TGTGCCAGCAGCTTAGGAATGACAGCTAACTACGAGCAGTACTTC. Amino acid sequence: CASSLGMTANYEQYF. Together with reference TRBV7-6 and TRBJ2-7, the CDR3 gives the full variable domain: GAGVSQSPRYKVTKRGQDVALRCDPISGHVSLYWYRQALGQGPEFLTYFNYEAQQDKSGLPNDRFSAERPEGSISTLTIQRTEQRDSAMYRCASSLGMTANYEQYFGPGTRLTVT.

This clonotype was seen many times. The V call is TRBV11-2, the J call TRBJ1-1, with D hard to call. Germline CDR1 and CDR2: SGHAT and FQNNGV. V was cut by 7 bases and J by 1 base, with 10 bases left in between. CDR3 size: 13 residues. The CDR3 nucleotides read TGTGCCAGCAACGGGCTCTCGAACACTGAAGCTTTCTTT. This encodes CASNGLSNTEAFF.

This clonotype was picked up a small number of times. The chain joins TRBV6-2 or TRBV6-3 to TRBJ2-7; D might be TRBD1 (5 bases). From germline, CDR1 is MNHEY and CDR2 SVGEGT. V was clipped by 6 bases and J by 6 bases, with 18 bases between them. CDR3 length: 14 amino acids. This chain's CDR3 is CASSSLGVPPEQYF. The DNA of the CDR3 is TGTGCCAGCAGCTCCCTAGGGGTCCCCCCCGAGCAGTACTTC.

This clonotype was seen a handful of times. The chain joins TRBV20-1 to TRBJ1-3, with 10 bases aligning to TRBD1. CDR1 and CDR2 from the germline V gene are DFQATT and SNEGSKA (reference sequence). CDR3 size: 17 residues. With V trimmed by 6 bases and J by 0 bases, 11 bases remained unmatched. CDR3 region: CSASGQGLTPSGNTIYF. DNA of the CDR3: TGCAGTGCGTCGGGACAGGGGCTTACCCCCTCTGGAAACACCATATATTTT.

This clonotype was seen at least ten times. The J gene is TRBJ1-5, the V gene TRBV6-1, with 8 bases lining up with TRBD1. Germline assignment: CDR1 MNHNS and CDR2 SASEGT. CDR3 length: 14 residues. V dropped 7 bases and J dropped 6; count of bases not matched to a gene: 8. This chain's CDR3 is CASNLDRGGQPQHF. The CDR3 region has the DNA TGTGCCAGCAACCTCGACAGGGGAGGTCAGCCCCAGCATTTT.

The chain uses TRBV4-1 and TRBJ2-4; D gene uncertain. Trimming stripped 2 bases from V and 0 bases from J, with 5 bases between. CDR1 and CDR2 from the germline V gene are MGHRA and YSYEKL. The CDR3 has 14 residues. The CDR3 loop reads CASSQLGAKNIQYF. CDR3 coding DNA: TGCGCCAGCAGCCAATTAGGAGCCAAAAACATTCAGTACTTC.

Only a few counts were recorded for this clonotype. V and J are TRBV28 and TRBJ1-4; D is uncertain. From germline, CDR1 is MDHEN and CDR2 SYDVKM. The CDR3 consists of 13 residues. Between the trimmed V and J ends, which lost 5 bases and 5 bases, there was a span of 9 bases. The CDR3, as DNA: TGTGCCAGCAGTCTGCATATAAATGAAAAACTGTTTTTT. Amino acids: CASSLHINEKLFF.

In its sample, this clonotype was seen many times. This chain connects TRBV20-1 to TRBJ2-7; either TRBD1 or TRBD2 may fit D (7 bases each). Germline loops: CDR1 DFQATT, CDR2 SNEGSKA (reference sequence). The CDR3 is 14 amino acids. V was cut by 6 bases and J by 4 bases, with 19 bases left in between. CDR3 in amino acids: CSASDDREGYEQYF. Written as DNA, the CDR3 is TGCAGTGCCAGCGATGACAGGGAGGGGTACGAGCAGTACTTC.

This clonotype was counted at least ten times. The gene calls are TRBV12-3 or TRBV12-4 and TRBJ1-2; tentative D call: TRBD1 (6 bases). Trimming left V 6 bases short and J 6 bases short, with 14 bases between. The CDR3 runs 13 residues. The CDR3 DNA sequence: TGTGCCAGCAGCCTGGACAGAAGGCATGGCTACACCTTC. Amino acids: CASSLDRRHGYTF.

The chain carries TRBV30 and TRBJ2-5; D is unresolved. The germline V gene encodes CDR1 GTSNPN and CDR2 SVGIG (reference sequence). With 3 bases removed from V and 5 bases from J, the gap between germline ends came to 10 bases. This CDR3 comprises 12 residues. This CDR3 reads CAWSALGETQYF. CDR3 in DNA: TGTGCCTGGAGCGCCCTAGGGGAGACCCAGTACTTC.

This clonotype was seen a few times. The V call is TRBV12-3 or TRBV12-4, the J call TRBJ1-5; D is unclear. The CDR3 extends over 13 amino acids. Trimming pared 5 bases from V and 4 bases from J, leaving 9 bases between. The CDR3 DNA is TGTGCCAGCAGTGAAACAGAGAATCAGCCCCAGCATTTT. Its translation is CASSETENQPQHF.

The V call is TRBV6-1, the J call TRBJ1-1; maybe TRBD1 (5 bases). Germline V gene sequence: CDR1 MNHNS, CDR2 SASEGT. V lost 11 bases and J 1 base, leaving 8 bases between the germline ends. The CDR3 has 11 amino acids. As DNA, the CDR3 is TGTGCCGCCGGGGGGAACACTGAAGCTTTCTTT. This encodes CAAGGNTEAFF.

There are a few counts of this clonotype. V usage is TRBV19 and J usage is TRBJ2-2; D uncertain. The V gene lost 3 bases and the J gene lost 0 bases, with 11 bases spanning the gap. The CDR3 has 16 residues. Germline assignment: CDR1 LNHDA and CDR2 SQIVND (reference sequence). CDR3 residues: CASSMRLIANTGELFF. In DNA, the CDR3 is TGTGCCAGTAGTATGCGATTGATCGCGAACACCGGGGAGCTGTTTTTT.